The rows below give T cell receptor beta chains drawn from one sample of a study of metastatic and nonmetastatic thyroid tumors. TCRdb re-analyzed the PCR reads through MiXCR. Among about 27,000 clones listed, around 14% were seen once. The sample taken for sequencing was blood. The receptors come from a male donor with papillary thyroid cancer or a benign thyroid nodule (not recorded which). Some clones in this sample may be carry-over from other donors' samples. The CDR3 runs from the conserved cysteine through the conserved F or W. Fields, in order: J gene, clone size, D gene, CDR3 length, V gene, CDR3 DNA, CDR3 protein. The D gene is left open where the match is weak. A clone size is listed for some rows: how often the clone was seen (once, few, many), or a class if it is expanded.

>TRBJ1-4|many|.|14|TRBV7-2
TGTGCCAGCAGCCGGGGCTTCACTAATGAAAAACTGTTTTTT
CASSRGFTNEKLFF
>TRBJ1-2|many|.|13|TRBV7-9
TGTGCCAGCAGCCCCTCCGGGAACTATGGCTACACCTTC
CASSPSGNYGYTF
>TRBJ1-1|many|.|13|TRBV30
TGTGCCTGGAGTGTACTTGGGAATACTGAAGCTTTCTTT
CAWSVLGNTEAFF
>TRBJ1-2|few|.|16|TRBV11-2
TGTGCCAGCAGCTTAATGGGAGGGCTGGGATGGTATGGCTACACCTTC
CASSLMGGLGWYGYTF
>TRBJ1-5|many|.|15|TRBV6-1
TGTGCCAGCAGCCCGGGGGACCGGAGCAATCAGCCCCAGCATTTT
CASSPGDRSNQPQHF
>TRBJ2-3|many|TRBD1|15|TRBV27
TGTGCCAGCAGTTTCAGGACAGGGGGTCCCGATACGCAGTATTTT
CASSFRTGGPDTQYF
>TRBJ1-6|many|.|12|TRBV12-3/TRBV12-4
TGTGCCAGCAGTACTTACAGGTCGCTCCTCCACTTT
CASSTYRSLLHF
>TRBJ1-5|many|TRBD1|15|TRBV2
TGTGCCAGCAGAAGGGACAGTCAAAACAATCAGCCCCAGCATTTT
CASRRDSQNNQPQHF
>TRBJ2-7|many|.|15|TRBV7-2
TGTGCCAGCAGCGCCGGGAGGGACAGGACCTACGAGCAGTACTTC
CASSAGRDRTYEQYF
>TRBJ1-1|many|TRBD1|15|TRBV28
TGTGCCAGCAGTCCCTATGACAGGGAAAATACTGAAGCTTTCTTT
CASSPYDRENTEAFF
>TRBJ2-2|.|TRBD2|15|TRBV6-1
TGTGCCAGCAGTCCACCGGGACTAGCGACCGGGGAGCTGTTTTTT
CASSPPGLATGELFF
>TRBJ2-7|many|TRBD1|16|TRBV14
TGTGCCAGCAGCCAAGATTTGGACAGGGATCTCTACGAGCAGTACTTC
CASSQDLDRDLYEQYF
>TRBJ1-4|many|.|13|TRBV27
TGTGCCAGCAGTTTAGGGGCCCAGGGAAAACTGTTTTTT
CASSLGAQGKLFF
>TRBJ2-7|once|TRBD2|20|TRBV27
TGTGCCAGCAGTTCCGGATCGGGCGGGAGGACGGGTGGACTTCCCTACGAGCAGTACTTC
CASSSGSGGRTGGLPYEQYF
>TRBJ2-6|many|.|15|TRBV14
TGTGCCAGCAGCCGGTCGGGGTCTGGGGCCAACGTCCTGACTTTC
CASSRSGSGANVLTF
>TRBJ2-3|many|TRBD2|12|TRBV15
TGTGCCACCGGGAGGGAGACAGATACGCAGTATTTT
CATGRETDTQYF
>TRBJ2-1|many|TRBD2|15|TRBV12-3/TRBV12-4
TGTGCCAGTAACCCTAGCGTTGGGGGGGTCAATGAGCAGTTCTTC
CASNPSVGGVNEQFF
>TRBJ1-4|.|TRBD1|16|TRBV5-1
TGCGCCAGCAGCCAAACCTCGACAGGGGGAAGTGAAAAACTGTTTTTT
CASSQTSTGGSEKLFF
>TRBJ2-7|many|TRBD2|18|TRBV2
TGTGCCAGCTATAGGGGGCCTGAGTGGACTAGCGGGAGCTACGAGCAGTACTTC
CASYRGPEWTSGSYEQYF
>TRBJ1-2|.|.|11|TRBV30
TGTGCCTGGATCGGAGCGTATGGCTATACCTTC
CAWIGAYGYTF
>TRBJ1-5|many|.|15|TRBV6-1
TGTGCCAGCAGTTCCCTGACCGGGGGCAATCAGCCCCAGCATTTT
CASSSLTGGNQPQHF
>TRBJ1-1|.|.|15|TRBV27
TGTGCCAGCGGGGCCAACAAGGGGGAGTTGACTGAAGCTTTCTTT
CASGANKGELTEAFF
>TRBJ2-2|many|.|15|TRBV7-3
TGTGCCAGCAGCTTAACGAGCCAGGGCACCGGGGAGCTGTTTTTT
CASSLTSQGTGELFF
>TRBJ1-3|many|.|12|TRBV10-3
TGTGCCCTTAGGGTTTCAGTAAACACCATATATTTT
CALRVSVNTIYF
>TRBJ2-3|many|.|12|TRBV30
TGTGCCTGGAGTGTACAAGGAGATACGCAGTATTTT
CAWSVQGDTQYF
>TRBJ2-5|many|TRBD1|14|TRBV19
TGTGCCAGTAGGGAAACAGGGGGCAGGGAGACCCAGTACTTC
CASRETGGRETQYF
>TRBJ2-1|many|TRBD2|13|TRBV12-3/TRBV12-4
TGTGCCAGCACTCCGGGACTAGCGGGGGGAGAGTTCTTC
CASTPGLAGGEFF
>TRBJ1-5|many|.|15|TRBV28
TGTGCCAGCAGTTTATCAGGGTATAGCAATCAGCCCCAGCATTTT
CASSLSGYSNQPQHF
>TRBJ2-1|.|TRBD2|19|TRBV6-2/TRBV6-3
TGTGCCAGCAGTCCCTATCCAATTTCGAGACTAGCGGGAGGGAAATGGCAGTTCTTC
CASSPYPISRLAGGKWQFF
>TRBJ2-3|many|TRBD1|14|TRBV7-6
TGTGCCAGCGCCGGACAGGGGATGACAGATACGCAGTATTTT
CASAGQGMTDTQYF
>TRBJ2-3|.|.|15|TRBV5-1
TGCTCCAGCAGCTTGCAGGGATTTAGCGCAGATACGCAGTATTTT
CSSSLQGFSADTQYF
>TRBJ1-4|many|.|16|TRBV7-6
TGTGCCAGCAGCTTAGGTTCGGCCCGCTACGATGAAAAACTGTTTTTT
CASSLGSARYDEKLFF
>TRBJ2-7|.|.|14|TRBV20-1
TGCAGTGCTAGAGGAATTAGCGTCTCCTACGAGCAGTACTTC
CSARGISVSYEQYF
>TRBJ2-5|many|.|14|TRBV18
TGTGCCAGCTCACCCCTCCTGGGCCAGGGGACCCAGTACTTC
CASSPLLGQGTQYF
>TRBJ2-7|many|.|13|TRBV2
TGTGCCAGCAGTGGTCAGGGGTGGTACGAGCAGTACTTC
CASSGQGWYEQYF
>TRBJ2-1|many|TRBD2|13|TRBV11-2
TGTGCCAGCAGCGGACTAGCGGACAATGAGCAGTTCTTC
CASSGLADNEQFF
>TRBJ1-3|many|.|18|TRBV7-6
TGTGCCAGCAGCCGCCCCCCGTGGAGGCCAAGCTCTGGAAACACCATATATTTT
CASSRPPWRPSSGNTIYF
>TRBJ1-5|many|TRBD1|16|TRBV19
TGTGCCAGTAGTATGATAGCCGGGACAGTCAATCAGCCCCAGCATTTT
CASSMIAGTVNQPQHF
>TRBJ2-7|many|.|15|TRBV11-1
TGTGCCAGCAGCCCCCTCGTGAGGGGTGGTTACGAGCAGTACTTC
CASSPLVRGGYEQYF
>TRBJ2-7|medium-sized|TRBD2|14|TRBV11-2
TGTGCCAGCAGCTTTAGCGGGAGGAACTACGAGCAGTACTTC
CASSFSGRNYEQYF
>TRBJ1-2|many|.|14|TRBV20-1
TGCAGTGCTAGAAACTGGACAGACCCCTATGGCTACACCTTC
CSARNWTDPYGYTF
>TRBJ1-5|.|.|15|TRBV4-2
TGTGCCAGCAGCCAGGGCGAACTGTGCAATCAGCCCCAGCATTTT
CASSQGELCNQPQHF
>TRBJ2-7|.|TRBD2|20|TRBV4-2
TGTGCCAGCAGCCCCGGGACTCAGGGTTGGGGGACTAGCGGGAGATACGAGCAGTACTTC
CASSPGTQGWGTSGRYEQYF
>TRBJ1-2|many|TRBD1|14|TRBV5-6
TGTGCCAGCAGCGCTCGGGACAGGGGATATGGCTACACCTTC
CASSARDRGYGYTF
>TRBJ2-5|many|TRBD1|14|TRBV2
TGTGCCAGCAGTGCTCAGACAGGGGGAGAGACCCAGTACTTC
CASSAQTGGETQYF
>TRBJ1-4|many|TRBD1|14|TRBV7-6
TGTGCCAGCAGCCAGACAGGGGGCAGCGAAAAACTGTTTTTT
CASSQTGGSEKLFF
>TRBJ2-5|.|.|16|TRBV7-9
TGTGCCAGCAGCCCTTTCGCCCCGAACGGGCGAGAGACCCAGTACTTC
CASSPFAPNGRETQYF
>TRBJ2-7|.|TRBD1|15|TRBV9
TGTGCCAGCAGCTCCTTCGATACAGGGGCCTACGAGCAGTACTTC
CASSSFDTGAYEQYF
>TRBJ2-1|.|TRBD1|16|TRBV4-2
TGTGCCAGCAGTCTACCCGGGACAGGGTCCTTTGATGAGCAGTTCTTC
CASSLPGTGSFDEQFF
>TRBJ1-2|few|TRBD1|16|TRBV6-1
TGTACCAGCATTGAAGTCGGGGGACAGGGGAACTATGGCTACACCTTC
CTSIEVGGQGNYGYTF
>TRBJ2-1|many|TRBD2|17|TRBV20-1
TGCAGTGCTAGAAAAACTAGCGACAAGTCATGGGACAATGAGCAGTTCTTC
CSARKTSDKSWDNEQFF
>TRBJ1-1|many|.|11|TRBV3-1
TGTGCCAGCAGCCGTTCCCATGAAGCTTTCTTT
CASSRSHEAFF
>TRBJ2-2|many|.|13|TRBV3-1
TGTGCCTCCGGGCGGGGGAACACCGGGGAGCTGTTTTTT
CASGRGNTGELFF